This is a list of T cell receptor beta chains from one sample in a study of cytomegalovirus exposure and HLA in healthy donors. Using immunoSEQ multiplex PCR, the repertoire was profiled, and TCRdb retains in-frame clones only, with some absent. The top ten hold over 1% of the sample, which has 200,000 to 250,000 clones, over 65% seen once. Sample: PBMCs. These receptors came from a human donor in good health. CDR3s include the opening cysteine and the closing phenylalanine or tryptophan. D genes are given only for firm matches. Not every row has a clone size; where given, it reads once, few, many or a size class.

v_gene	abundance	j_gene	d_gene	CDR3nt	CDR3aa
TRBV6-1	NA	TRBJ2-1	TRBD2	TGTGCCAGCAGTGTACCGATGGGACTAGCGGGAGAGGGCGAGCAGTTCTTC	CASSVPMGLAGEGEQFF
TRBV4-1	NA	TRBJ2-7	NA	TGCGCCAGCAGCCAAGACAAGTTGACCGGCACCCGGGGCGAGCAGTACTTC	CASSQDKLTGTRGEQYF
TRBV10-2	NA	TRBJ2-7	TRBD2	TGCGCCAGCAGGCGACTAGCGGGAGCCTACGAGCAGTACTTC	CASRRLAGAYEQYF
TRBV18	NA	TRBJ1-5	NA	TGTGCCAGCTCACCACGACTCGCCGGGGGAGGCAATCAGCCCCAGCATTTT	CASSPRLAGGGNQPQHF
TRBV12-5	NA	TRBJ2-7	TRBD1	TGTGCTAGTGGTTTGGACCCGACAGGGGGCGCGGGTGAGCAGTACTTC	CASGLDPTGGAGEQYF
TRBV28	NA	TRBJ2-4	NA	TGTGCCAGCAGTCCCGGGATCAAAAACATTCAGTACTTC	CASSPGIKNIQYF
TRBV28	NA	TRBJ1-2	TRBD1	TGTGCCAGCAGTCGCCTCGGGACAGGGACATATGGCTACACCTTC	CASSRLGTGTYGYTF
TRBV25-1	NA	TRBJ1-1	NA	TGTGCCAGCAGTGATCAAGGGGCCGGGGGGGAAGCTTTCTTT	CASSDQGAGGEAFF
TRBV5-4	few	TRBJ2-3	NA	TGTGCCAGCAGCCACGGGGATACGCAGTATTTT	CASSHGDTQYF
TRBV7-9	NA	TRBJ2-7	NA	TGTGCCAGCAGCCCCAATCAAAGCTCCTACGAGCAGTACTTC	CASSPNQSSYEQYF
TRBV29-1	once	TRBJ1-5	TRBD1	TGCAGCGTTTATACGGCAGGGGGCCCCCGTGGACAGCCCCAGCATTTT	CSVYTAGGPRGQPQHF
TRBV4-2	NA	TRBJ2-1	NA	TGTGCCAGCAGCCAAGGGTTGGGGAGCTCCTACAATGAGCAGTTCTTC	CASSQGLGSSYNEQFF
TRBV28	NA	TRBJ1-1	TRBD1	TGTGCCAGCAGTCCACATAGGATCAGGGGGCGTGGAGCTTTCTTT	CASSPHRIRGRGAFF
TRBV7-6	NA	TRBJ2-1	NA	TGTGCCAGCAGCTTAACGACTTCGAGTGGGTGGAATGAGCAGTTCTTC	CASSLTTSSGWNEQFF
TRBV2	NA	TRBJ1-5	NA	TGTGCCAGCAGGGCGGGGCTTAGCAATCAGCCCCAGCATTTT	CASRAGLSNQPQHF
TRBV5-4	NA	TRBJ2-5	TRBD2	TGTGCCAGCAGCCGTAGCGGGAGGCCCTTGAGGACCCAGTACTTC	CASSRSGRPLRTQYF
TRBV5-4	NA	TRBJ2-1	TRBD1	TGTGCCAGCAGCAACAGGGGGAATGAGCAGTTCTTC	CASSNRGNEQFF
TRBV5-8	NA	TRBJ2-1	NA	TGTGCCAGCAGCTCGCTAGCGTTTGGGAATGAGCAGTTCTTC	CASSSLAFGNEQFF
TRBV11-2	once	TRBJ2-1	NA	TGTGCCAGCAGCCCCTTTACGCGGGTGGGCGCGAAATACAATGAGCAGTTCTTC	CASSPFTRVGAKYNEQFF
TRBV5-8	NA	TRBJ1-4	NA	TGTGCCAGCAGCTTGCGGGCCATAGGGGCGAGGGAAAAACTGTTTTTT	CASSLRAIGAREKLFF
TRBV27	NA	TRBJ1-3	NA	TGTGCCAGCAGTTTTTCAGGGTTGGGCAACACCATATATTTT	CASSFSGLGNTIYF
TRBV30	NA	TRBJ1-3	TRBD1	TGTGCCTGGAGTAACGGGACAGGGGGAAGTACTGGAAACACCATATATTTT	CAWSNGTGGSTGNTIYF